This TCR beta chain was sequenced in a study of shared clonotypes between healthy human individuals. Study findings and constraints: Estimated clonotype richness was generally higher in naive than memory subsets. The study found about 5% of naive CD4 clonotypes shared across a few donors.

The CDR3 consists of 15 residues. Germline CDR1 reads SGHTA; CDR2 reads FQGTGA. V was clipped by 5 bases and J by 9 bases, with 20 bases between them. Comment on this clone: Its antigen is unknown.

Clones were sequenced by immunoSEQ multiplex PCR, and TCRdb holds only the in-frame ones, with some missing. The table records 2,500,000 or so clones, 93% of them present only once. The donors, all of them Caucasian adults, lived in Nashville, Tennessee. Both subsets, CD45RA+ naive and CD45RA-negative memory, were split from the CD4+ cells. Material for sequencing was naive CD4+ T cells from PBMCs. Noted subset: CD45RA+ positively selected. The rearrangement uses TRBV7-3 and TRBJ2-1, with a possible D match to TRBD2 (5 bases). The sequence came from a young man in good health. Some clones in this sample may be carry-over from other donors' samples. CDR3 nucleotide sequence: TGTGCCAGCAGCCCAGGAGGTTACGTGTTGAGTGAGCAGTTCTTC. It encodes CASSPGGYVLSEQFF.